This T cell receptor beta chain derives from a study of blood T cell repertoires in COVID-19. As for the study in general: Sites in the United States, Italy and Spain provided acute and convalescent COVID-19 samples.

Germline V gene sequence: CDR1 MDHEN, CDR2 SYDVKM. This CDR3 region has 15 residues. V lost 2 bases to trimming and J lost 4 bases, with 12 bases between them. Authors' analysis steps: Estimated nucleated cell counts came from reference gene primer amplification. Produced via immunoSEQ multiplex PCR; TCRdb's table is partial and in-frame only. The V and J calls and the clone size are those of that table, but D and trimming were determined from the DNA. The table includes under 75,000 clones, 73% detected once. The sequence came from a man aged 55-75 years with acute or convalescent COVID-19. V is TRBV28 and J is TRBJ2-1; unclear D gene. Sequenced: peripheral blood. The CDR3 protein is CASSLIGSRYNEQFF. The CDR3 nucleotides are TGTGCCAGCAGTTTAATCGGTAGCCGTTACAATGAGCAGTTCTTC. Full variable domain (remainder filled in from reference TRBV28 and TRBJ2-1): DVKVTQSSRYLVKRTGEKVFLECVQDMDHENMFWYRQDPGLGLRLIYFSYDVKMKEKGDIPEGYSVSREKKERFSLILESASTNQTSMYLCASSLIGSRYNEQFFGPGTRLTVL.